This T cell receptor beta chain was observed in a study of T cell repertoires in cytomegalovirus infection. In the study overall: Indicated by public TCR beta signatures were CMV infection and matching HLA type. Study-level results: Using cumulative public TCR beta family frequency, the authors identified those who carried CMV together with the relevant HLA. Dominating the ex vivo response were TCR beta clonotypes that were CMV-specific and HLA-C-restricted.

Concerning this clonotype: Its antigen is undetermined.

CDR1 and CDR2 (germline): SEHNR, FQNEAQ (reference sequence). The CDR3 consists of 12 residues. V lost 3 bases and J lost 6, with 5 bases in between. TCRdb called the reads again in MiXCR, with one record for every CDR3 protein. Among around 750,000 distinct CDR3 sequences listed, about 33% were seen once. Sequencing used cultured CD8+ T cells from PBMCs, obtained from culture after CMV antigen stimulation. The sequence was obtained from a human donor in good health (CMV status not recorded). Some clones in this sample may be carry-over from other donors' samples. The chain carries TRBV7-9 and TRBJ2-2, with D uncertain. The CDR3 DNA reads TGTGCCAGCAGCTTTCCGCCCGGGGAGCTGTTTTTT. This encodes CASSFPPGELFF.